These T cell receptor beta chains were read from a single sample in a study of blood T cells in healthy people across ages. From the 5' RACE reads, TCRdb called clonotypes with MiXCR, one entry per CDR3 protein. Of under 2,000,000 distinct CDR3 sequences listed, approximately 50% were seen once; the top ten hold approximately 2%. The sample comprised blood. Receptors originate from a middle-aged woman in good health. Both conserved end residues are part of each CDR3. Each record gives: clone size, D gene, V gene, J gene, CDR3 DNA, CDR3 protein. A D gene is named only where the DNA matches it firmly. The size of a clone is reported for some rows only, either as once, few or many, or as a class for expanded clones.

size: -
D: TRBD1
V: TRBV3-1
J: TRBJ2-7
DNA: TGTGCCAGCAGCCAAGGGGCAGGGGGCGTCTACGAGCAGTACTTC
CDR3: CASSQGAGGVYEQYF

size: -
D: TRBD1
V: TRBV28
J: TRBJ1-2
DNA: TGTGCCAGCAGTTTCGGGACAGGGGGAAGAGGCTACACCTTC
CDR3: CASSFGTGGRGYTF

size: -
D: TRBD1
V: TRBV6-1
J: TRBJ2-5
DNA: TGTGCCAGCAGCGTCGGACAGGGTATTGAGACCCAGTACTTC
CDR3: CASSVGQGIETQYF

size: -
D: -
V: TRBV7-9
J: TRBJ2-1
DNA: TGTGCCAGCAGCTTATCGTGGACACCAACCTACAATGAGCAGTTCTTC
CDR3: CASSLSWTPTYNEQFF

size: -
D: -
V: TRBV6-2/TRBV6-3
J: TRBJ1-5
DNA: TGTGCCAGCAGTGACAATCAGGAGCGGCCCCAGCATTTT
CDR3: CASSDNQERPQHF

size: -
D: -
V: TRBV16
J: TRBJ2-6
DNA: TGTGCCAGCAGCCCAAGACCCAGGAAAGGCTCTGGGGCCAACGTCCTGACTTTC
CDR3: CASSPRPRKGSGANVLTF

size: few
D: -
V: TRBV6-5
J: TRBJ2-1
DNA: TGTGCCAGCAGCCGGCTGTTGGGGATCTCCAATGAGCAGTTCTTC
CDR3: CASSRLLGISNEQFF

size: -
D: TRBD1
V: TRBV20-1
J: TRBJ2-3
DNA: TGCAGTGCGGAAAGGGGGCTATACACAGATACGCAGTATTTT
CDR3: CSAERGLYTDTQYF

size: -
D: TRBD1
V: TRBV6-5
J: TRBJ2-1
DNA: TGTGCCAGCAGTTACTCCAAGGGACAGGGGGCGGCTTTCAATGAGCAGTTCTTC
CDR3: CASSYSKGQGAAFNEQFF

size: -
D: -
V: TRBV20-1
J: TRBJ2-7
DNA: TGCAGTGCTAAAGGGAGCTCCTACGAGCAGTACTTC
CDR3: CSAKGSSYEQYF

size: -
D: -
V: TRBV29-1
J: TRBJ2-5
DNA: TGCAGCGTTGAGGGGGTACGGGAAGGGACCCAGTACTTC
CDR3: CSVEGVREGTQYF

size: -
D: TRBD1
V: TRBV28
J: TRBJ1-6
DNA: TGTGCCAGCAGTTCCTCTTACGGGGAGGGGGCGAGGTCACCCCTCCACTTT
CDR3: CASSSSYGEGARSPLHF

size: few
D: TRBD1
V: TRBV29-1
J: TRBJ1-1
DNA: TGCAGCGTTGTTCACAGGGGGTCGGATGAAGCTTTCTTT
CDR3: CSVVHRGSDEAFF

size: once
D: -
V: TRBV5-1
J: TRBJ2-5
DNA: TGCGCCAGCAGCTTGGGATCCGGACTCTCGGGTTCAGAGACCCAGTACTTC
CDR3: CASSLGSGLSGSETQYF

size: -
D: -
V: TRBV6-2/TRBV6-3
J: TRBJ2-7
DNA: TGTGCCAGCAGTTACACCCTCGGGCAGCCGAGCTCCTACGAGCAGTACTTC
CDR3: CASSYTLGQPSSYEQYF

size: -
D: TRBD1
V: TRBV20-1
J: TRBJ2-5
DNA: TGCAGTGCTAGAGATCTAGGGGGCCTAGAGACCCAGTACTTC
CDR3: CSARDLGGLETQYF

size: few
D: TRBD2
V: TRBV4-1
J: TRBJ2-3
DNA: TGCGCCAGCAGCCGTAGCGGGGGGGCTGGCACAGATACGCAGTATTTT
CDR3: CASSRSGGAGTDTQYF

size: -
D: -
V: TRBV4-3
J: TRBJ1-6
DNA: TGCGCCAGCAGCCAAGATCTCGGCAGACGTAATTCACCCCTCCACTTT
CDR3: CASSQDLGRRNSPLHF

size: -
D: -
V: TRBV7-2
J: TRBJ1-2
DNA: TGTGCCAGCAGCTTAGCGCAGTCAAGCTCCCCCTTCTATGGCTACACCTTC
CDR3: CASSLAQSSSPFYGYTF

size: few
D: -
V: TRBV12-3/TRBV12-4
J: TRBJ1-2
DNA: TGTGCCAGCTCCCGGACAGAGGGCAATGGCTACACCTTC
CDR3: CASSRTEGNGYTF

size: -
D: -
V: TRBV12-3/TRBV12-4
J: TRBJ1-4
DNA: TGTGCCAGCAGTCCCCGGGGAGGGACTAATGAAAAACTGTTTTTT
CDR3: CASSPRGGTNEKLFF

size: -
D: TRBD1
V: TRBV5-6
J: TRBJ2-5
DNA: TGTGCCAGCAGCCGAACCCGGGACAGAGACCAAGAGACCCAGTACTTC
CDR3: CASSRTRDRDQETQYF

size: few
D: TRBD1
V: TRBV4-2
J: TRBJ1-1
DNA: TGTGCCAGCAGCGAGACCGGGACAGCGAACACTGAAGCTTTCTTT
CDR3: CASSETGTANTEAFF

size: -
D: -
V: TRBV13
J: TRBJ1-1
DNA: TGTGCCAGCAGCTTATGGTCGGGCACTGAAGCTTTCTTT
CDR3: CASSLWSGTEAFF

size: -
D: -
V: TRBV24-1
J: TRBJ2-1
DNA: TGTGCCACCAGTGATCCCGGCGGGCGAGTCAATAATGAGCAGTTCTTC
CDR3: CATSDPGGRVNNEQFF

size: few
D: TRBD2
V: TRBV24-1
J: TRBJ2-3
DNA: TGTGCCACCAGTGATCAAGCGGGGGGTATAGGAGATACGCAGTATTTT
CDR3: CATSDQAGGIGDTQYF

size: -
D: -
V: TRBV3-1
J: TRBJ2-1
DNA: TGTGCCAGCAGCCAAGATCCGGTGGGGCCCAGGGTCCCCACCAATGAGCAGTTCTTC
CDR3: CASSQDPVGPRVPTNEQFF

size: few
D: -
V: TRBV6-5
J: TRBJ2-7
DNA: TGTGCCAGCAGTTACGAAGGGAGCTCCTACGAGCAGTACTTC
CDR3: CASSYEGSSYEQYF

size: -
D: TRBD2
V: TRBV5-1
J: TRBJ2-1
DNA: TGCGCCAGCAGCTTGGCAGATTCCGGACTAGCGGGGGGCAGTGAGCAGTTCTTC
CDR3: CASSLADSGLAGGSEQFF

size: -
D: TRBD2
V: TRBV6-2/TRBV6-3
J: TRBJ2-7
DNA: TGTGCCAGCAGCTTCCGGACTAGCGGGGTGTACGAGCAGTACTTC
CDR3: CASSFRTSGVYEQYF

size: -
D: TRBD1
V: TRBV7-2
J: TRBJ2-7
DNA: TGTGCCAGCAGCTTAGAAGGGGGTTGGGGACAGGGCCTCTACGAGCAGTACTTC
CDR3: CASSLEGGWGQGLYEQYF

size: -
D: TRBD1
V: TRBV12-3/TRBV12-4
J: TRBJ1-2
DNA: TGTGCCAGCAGTCCCTCTCGTGACAGGGGGAACTATGGCTACACCTTC
CDR3: CASSPSRDRGNYGYTF

size: -
D: -
V: TRBV2
J: TRBJ2-1
DNA: TGTGCCAGTCCTGTAATAGCGAGCTCCTACAATGAGCAGTTCTTC
CDR3: CASPVIASSYNEQFF

size: -
D: -
V: TRBV20-1
J: TRBJ1-1
DNA: TGTAGTGCTCCGTTGAGTTCCCAGGGGAACACTGAAGCTTTCTTT
CDR3: CSAPLSSQGNTEAFF

size: -
D: TRBD2
V: TRBV29-1
J: TRBJ2-3
DNA: TGCAGCGTCGACAGACTAGCGGGGGGGCCGGTCGCAGATACGCAGTATTTT
CDR3: CSVDRLAGGPVADTQYF

size: -
D: TRBD1
V: TRBV6-5
J: TRBJ1-1
DNA: TGTGCCAGCAGGGCCGACAGGGGTGGCACTGAAGCTTTCTTT
CDR3: CASRADRGGTEAFF

size: once
D: -
V: TRBV2
J: TRBJ1-1
DNA: TGTGCCAGCAGTGCGCGGTTCGAGGACACTGAAGCTTTCTTT
CDR3: CASSARFEDTEAFF

size: many
D: TRBD2
V: TRBV12-3/TRBV12-4
J: TRBJ2-5
DNA: TGTGCCAGCAGTTTTAGGAGCGGGGGGACACAAGAGACCCAGTACTTC
CDR3: CASSFRSGGTQETQYF

size: -
D: TRBD1
V: TRBV7-9
J: TRBJ1-1
DNA: TGTGCCAGCAGCTTAGCGTCTCGACAGGGGGTTCTAAACACTGAAGCTTTCTTT
CDR3: CASSLASRQGVLNTEAFF

size: -
D: -
V: TRBV24-1
J: TRBJ2-1
DNA: TGTGCCACCAGTGTAAGGTGGGGCCAGGGATCGAACAATGAGCAGTTCTTC
CDR3: CATSVRWGQGSNNEQFF

size: once
D: TRBD1
V: TRBV6-1
J: TRBJ2-7
DNA: TGTGCCACCAAGAGGACAGGGGCGGTCGAGCAGTACTTC
CDR3: CATKRTGAVEQYF

size: -
D: TRBD1
V: TRBV12-3/TRBV12-4
J: TRBJ2-7
DNA: TGTGCCAGCAAAGACGGGACAGGGTCATTCGAGCAGTACTTC
CDR3: CASKDGTGSFEQYF

size: -
D: -
V: TRBV7-2
J: TRBJ2-3
DNA: TGTGCTAGCAGCTCTAGGGGGTCCCCAGATACGCAGTATTTT
CDR3: CASSSRGSPDTQYF

size: many
D: TRBD2
V: TRBV12-3/TRBV12-4
J: TRBJ2-7
DNA: TGTGCCAGCAGTTCCGCTTCGACTAGCGGGGCCTACGAGCAGTACTTC
CDR3: CASSSASTSGAYEQYF

size: -
D: TRBD2
V: TRBV20-1
J: TRBJ2-4
DNA: TGCAGTGCTAGAGCCGGGACTAGCGGGACAAAAAACATTCAGTACTTC
CDR3: CSARAGTSGTKNIQYF

size: few
D: TRBD2
V: TRBV9
J: TRBJ2-1
DNA: TGTGCCAGCAGCGTAGAGACTAGCGGGGGGGCCTACAATGAGCAGTTCTTC
CDR3: CASSVETSGGAYNEQFF

size: -
D: TRBD2
V: TRBV9
J: TRBJ2-7
DNA: TGTGCCAGCAGCGTAGCTGAGGAGGCGGGGGGCTCCTACAATGAGCAGTACTTC
CDR3: CASSVAEEAGGSYNEQYF

size: -
D: TRBD2
V: TRBV20-1
J: TRBJ2-7
DNA: TGCAGTGCTTTGGCGGGGGGGTCCTACAATGAGCAGTACTTC
CDR3: CSALAGGSYNEQYF

size: -
D: -
V: TRBV14
J: TRBJ2-6
DNA: TGTGCCAGCAGCCATCCACTCCGCTCTGGGGCCAACGTCCTGACTTTC
CDR3: CASSHPLRSGANVLTF

size: many
D: -
V: TRBV12-3/TRBV12-4
J: TRBJ1-2
DNA: TGTGCCAGCAGCTTACAGGGTCATGGCTACACCTTC
CDR3: CASSLQGHGYTF

size: -
D: TRBD2
V: TRBV27
J: TRBJ2-5
DNA: TGTGCCAGCAGTTTAACGGCGGGGGGGCCGGGTATTGAGACCCAGTACTTC
CDR3: CASSLTAGGPGIETQYF

size: -
D: -
V: TRBV6-1
J: TRBJ1-5
DNA: TGTGCCAGCAGTGAGTGGGATCAGCCCCAGCATTTT
CDR3: CASSEWDQPQHF

size: -
D: -
V: TRBV4-3
J: TRBJ1-4
DNA: TGCGCCAGCAGCCAAGACCCGGCCGGGTCAACTAATGAAAAACTGTTTTTT
CDR3: CASSQDPAGSTNEKLFF

size: -
D: TRBD2
V: TRBV6-2/TRBV6-3
J: TRBJ2-1
DNA: TGTGCCAGCAGTTACTCCCCAATAGCGGGGGCGAACTACAATGAGCAGTTCTTC
CDR3: CASSYSPIAGANYNEQFF

size: -
D: TRBD1
V: TRBV6-2/TRBV6-3
J: TRBJ2-1
DNA: TGTGCCAGCAGTTACGTGACAGGGATGGGGATTTCCTACAATGAGCAGTTCTTC
CDR3: CASSYVTGMGISYNEQFF